A single sample is the source of the 15 T cell receptor beta chains below, sequenced in a study of shared clonotypes between healthy human individuals. Only CD45RO-negative cells positively selected for CCR7 counted as naive CD8 cells, so terminally differentiated effector memory CD45RA+ cells were excluded. The table came from immunoSEQ multiplex PCR; TCRdb's copy has only in-frame clones and leaves some out. The sample has millions of clones, 90% to 95% seen once; the top ten hold 1.7%. The source material was naive CD8+ T cells from PBMCs. The receptors stem from a man aged 18 to 30 in good health. Some clones in this sample may be carry-over from other donors' samples.

V and J are TRBV7-3 and TRBJ2-7; 12 bases match TRBD2. The CDR3 runs 17 residues. CDR1 and CDR2 from the germline V gene are SGHTA and FQGTGA. The trim removed 2 bases at V and 4 bases at J, leaving 9 bases unmatched. The CDR3, as DNA: TGTGCCAGCAGCTTACTAGCGGGAGGGCCTCCGATTTACGAGCAGTACTTC. Its protein is CASSLLAGGPPIYEQYF.

This sequence joins TRBV4-1 and TRBJ2-5; TRBD2 might be the D (6 bases). V was shortened by 0 bases and J by 6 bases, with 11 bases between the two germline ends. Germline CDR1 MGHRA, CDR2 YSYEKL. The CDR3 has 14 residues. The CDR3 nucleotides are TGCGCCAGCAGCCAAGAAGGAGGGATCCAGACCCAGTACTTC. The encoded protein is CASSQEGGIQTQYF.

The chain links TRBV28 to TRBJ2-1; the match to TRBD2 covers 9 bases. Germline CDR1 and CDR2: MDHEN and SYDVKM. V was clipped by 3 bases and J by 5 bases; unmatched bases: 8. CDR3 length equals 16 residues. CDR3 residues: CASSFYRLAGNNEQFF. CDR3 DNA sequence: TGTGCCAGCAGTTTTTATAGGCTAGCGGGGAACAATGAGCAGTTCTTC.

This chain links TRBV11-3 with TRBJ2-1; 7 bases are shared with TRBD2. CDR3 size: 16 residues. Trimming at V came to 1 base and at J to 2 bases, leaving 5 bases not matched to a gene. Looked up from germline, CDR1 is SGHNT and CDR2 is YENEEA. This chain's CDR3 is CASSLGEGGTYNEQFF. CDR3 nucleotide sequence: TGTGCCAGCAGCTTAGGGGAGGGAGGGACCTACAATGAGCAGTTCTTC.

This sequence joins TRBV13 and TRBJ1-4; 7 bases map to TRBD1. The CDR3 runs 16 residues. The junction had 7 bases not matched to a gene; V was cut back by 3 bases and J by 3 bases. Germline CDR1 reads PRHDT; CDR2 reads FYEKMQ (reference sequence). The CDR3, as DNA: TGTGCCAGCAGCTTGGGAGGGGGCGCGGCTAATGAAAAACTGTTTTTT. It is translated as CASSLGGGAANEKLFF.

CDR3 region: CASSSPFSYNEQFF. The DNA for the CDR3 is TGTGCCAGCAGTTCCCCTTTCTCCTACAATGAGCAGTTCTTC. The chain combines TRBV28 with TRBJ2-1, with D hard to call. Trimming left V 4 bases short and J 0 bases short, with 7 bases between. CDR1 is MDHEN, CDR2 SYDVKM, per germline. The CDR3 spans 14 residues. Full variable domain (rest looked up from reference TRBV28 and TRBJ2-1): DVKVTQSSRYLVKRTGEKVFLECVQDMDHENMFWYRQDPGLGLRLIYFSYDVKMKEKGDIPEGYSVSREKKERFSLILESASTNQTSMYLCASSSPFSYNEQFFGPGTRLTVL.

The chain is built from TRBV27 and TRBJ2-1; either TRBD1 or TRBD2 may supply D (6 bases each). The CDR3 extends over 17 amino acids. The ends were cut back, 5 bases at V and 4 bases at J, with 21 bases in the middle. Per germline, CDR1 MNHEY and CDR2 SMNVEV (reference sequence). CDR3 sequence (DNA): TGTGCCAGCAGTAAGACAGGTCATAGCGGACCTTACAATGAGCAGTTCTTC. As protein: CASSKTGHSGPYNEQFF.

DNA for the CDR3: TGTGCCAGCAGTTTTTCTGGCAGCTCTGGGGCCAACGTCCTGACTTTC. It translates to CASSFSGSSGANVLTF. The V gene is TRBV28, the J gene TRBJ2-6; D gene ambiguous. Looked up from germline, CDR1 is MDHEN and CDR2 is SYDVKM. The CDR3 loop spans 16 amino acids. Trimming removed 3 bases from V and 0 bases from J, with 9 bases in between.

This sequence joins TRBV15 and TRBJ2-1, with D possibly TRBD1 on 6 matching bases. With 1 base removed from V and 4 bases from J, the gap between germline ends came to 26 bases. Germline CDR1 reads LNHNV; CDR2 reads YYDKDF (reference sequence). This CDR3 region has 20 residues. Here the CDR3 DNA reads TGTGCCACCAGCAGAGGAGACCCGAAGTGGGGGCACCCGAGTTACAATGAGCAGTTCTTC. Its protein is CATSRGDPKWGHPSYNEQFF.

Only one count was recorded for this clone. The rearrangement joins TRBV7-9 to TRBJ2-1, with 11 bases identical to TRBD1. Per the germline V gene, CDR1 is SEHNR and CDR2 is FQNEAQ (reference sequence). J was trimmed by 7 bases and V by 5 bases; bases with no gene match: 7. The CDR3 sequence is 15 residues long. DNA for the CDR3: TGTGCCAGCAGCCGCGAGGACAGGGGGCGGAATGAGCAGTTCTTC. Its protein product is CASSREDRGRNEQFF.

This clone was counted once. The chain recombines TRBV15 with TRBJ2-7; D is unresolved. There are 15 residues in the CDR3. Per germline, CDR1 LNHNV and CDR2 YYDKDF (reference sequence). Trimming stripped 0 bases from V and 6 bases from J, with 15 bases between. The CDR3 DNA reads TGTGCCACCAGCAGAGAATTTCCAATGGAGAGCGAGCAGTACTTC. This translates into CATSREFPMESEQYF. The variable domain in full, with the rest retrieved from reference TRBV15 and TRBJ2-7, is DAMVIQNPRYQVTQFGKPVTLSCSQTLNHNVMYWYQQKSSQAPKLLFHYYDKDFNNEADTPDNFQSRRPNTSFCFLDIRSPGLGDTAMYLCATSREFPMESEQYFGPGTRLTVT.

The V and J genes are TRBV27 and TRBJ2-7; TRBD1 is a possible D gene (5 bases). Germline values: CDR1 MNHEY, CDR2 SMNVEV (reference sequence). Trimming took 5 bases from V and 3 from J, leaving 14 bases between them. The CDR3 runs 14 residues. The CDR3 sequence is CASSNTGLLYEQYF. In DNA form, the CDR3 reads TGTGCCAGCAGTAACACAGGTCTTCTCTACGAGCAGTACTTC.

The V call is TRBV28, the J call TRBJ1-3, with D hard to call. Germline V gene data show CDR1 as MDHEN and CDR2 as SYDVKM. CDR3 length equals 15 residues. V was clipped by 2 bases and J by 1 base, with 9 bases between them. CDR3 loop: CASSLPGLSGNTIYF. In DNA form, the CDR3 reads TGTGCCAGCAGTTTACCGGGTCTGTCTGGAAACACCATATATTTT.

The chain combines TRBV13 with TRBJ2-7; 7 bases map to TRBD1. The CDR3 loop spans 18 amino acids. Germline V gene sequence: CDR1 PRHDT, CDR2 FYEKMQ (reference sequence). V shed 5 bases, J shed 1 base, and the junction held 17 bases outside the gene matches. The CDR3 sequence: CASSPTGTAGESSYEQYF. CDR3 nucleotide sequence: TGTGCCAGCAGCCCTACCGGGACAGCAGGGGAGTCGTCCTACGAGCAGTACTTC.

This clone was recorded only once. The chain recombines TRBV4-3 with TRBJ2-1; the match to TRBD2 covers 12 bases. The CDR3 contains 16 residues. Germline values: CDR1 LGHNA, CDR2 YSLEER. Germline trimming cut 1 base from V and 7 bases from J; bases unmatched to any gene: 5. The CDR3 DNA sequence: TGCGCCAGCAGCCAAGTCCTAGCGGGAGGGTTAAATGAGCAGTTCTTC. This encodes CASSQVLAGGLNEQFF.